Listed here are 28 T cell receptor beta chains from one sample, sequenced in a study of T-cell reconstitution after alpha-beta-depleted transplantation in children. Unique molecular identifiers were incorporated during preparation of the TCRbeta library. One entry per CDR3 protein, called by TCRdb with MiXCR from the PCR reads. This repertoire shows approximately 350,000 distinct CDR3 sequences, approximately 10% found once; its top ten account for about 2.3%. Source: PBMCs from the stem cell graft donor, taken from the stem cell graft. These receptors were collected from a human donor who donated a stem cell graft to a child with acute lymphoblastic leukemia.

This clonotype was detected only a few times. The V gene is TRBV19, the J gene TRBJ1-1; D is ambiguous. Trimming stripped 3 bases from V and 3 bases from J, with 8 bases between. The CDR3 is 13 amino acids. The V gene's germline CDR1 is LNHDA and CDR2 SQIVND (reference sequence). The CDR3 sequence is CASSIGVYTEAFF. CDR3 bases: TGTGCCAGTAGTATTGGGGTCTACACTGAAGCTTTCTTT.

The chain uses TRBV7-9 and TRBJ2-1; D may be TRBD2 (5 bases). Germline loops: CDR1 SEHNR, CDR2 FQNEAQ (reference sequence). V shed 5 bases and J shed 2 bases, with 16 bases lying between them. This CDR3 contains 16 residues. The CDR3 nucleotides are TGTGCCAGCAGCCTACGAGGTGGGCGGGCCTACAATGAGCAGTTCTTC. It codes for CASSLRGGRAYNEQFF.

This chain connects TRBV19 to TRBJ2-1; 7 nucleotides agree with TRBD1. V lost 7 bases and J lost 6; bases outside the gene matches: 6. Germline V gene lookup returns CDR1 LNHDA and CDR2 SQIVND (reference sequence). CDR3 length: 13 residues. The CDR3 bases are TGTGCCAGTAATTCAGGGGGAGTCAATGAGCAGTTCTTC. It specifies CASNSGGVNEQFF.

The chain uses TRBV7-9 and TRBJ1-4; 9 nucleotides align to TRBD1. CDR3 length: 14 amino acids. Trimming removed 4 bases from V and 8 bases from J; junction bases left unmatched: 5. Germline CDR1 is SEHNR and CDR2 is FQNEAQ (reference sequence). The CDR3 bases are TGTGCCAGCAGCTGGGGACAGGGAGGCGAAAAACTGTTTTTT. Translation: CASSWGQGGEKLFF.

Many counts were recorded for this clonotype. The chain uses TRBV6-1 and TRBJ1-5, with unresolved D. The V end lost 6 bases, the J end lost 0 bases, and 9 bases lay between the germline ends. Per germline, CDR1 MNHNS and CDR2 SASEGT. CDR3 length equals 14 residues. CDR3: CASSPGDSNQPQHF. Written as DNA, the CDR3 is TGTGCCAGCAGCCCCGGAGATAGCAATCAGCCCCAGCATTTT.

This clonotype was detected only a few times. The CDR3, as DNA: TGTGCCAGCAGCTTACGAGGGACTAGCGGGAGCTCCTACGAGCAGTACTTC. Translating gives CASSLRGTSGSSYEQYF. The chain links TRBV7-2 to TRBJ2-7, with 14 bases fitting TRBD2. CDR1 and CDR2 from the germline V gene are SGHTA and FQGNSA. The ends lost 2 bases at V and 0 bases at J; junction bases unmatched: 3. This CDR3 is 17 amino acids long.

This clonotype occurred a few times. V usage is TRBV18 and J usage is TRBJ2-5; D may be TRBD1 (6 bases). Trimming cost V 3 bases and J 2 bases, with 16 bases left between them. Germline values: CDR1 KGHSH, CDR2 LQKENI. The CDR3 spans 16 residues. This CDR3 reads CASSPLQGLRQETQYF. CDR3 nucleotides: TGTGCCAGCTCACCTCTACAGGGTTTACGGCAAGAGACCCAGTACTTC. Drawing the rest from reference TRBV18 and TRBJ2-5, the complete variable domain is NAGVMQNPRHLVRRRGQEARLRCSPMKGHSHVYWYRQLPEEGLKFMVYLQKENIIDESGMPKERFSAEFPKEGPSILRIQQVVRGDSAAYFCASSPLQGLRQETQYFGPGTRLLVL.

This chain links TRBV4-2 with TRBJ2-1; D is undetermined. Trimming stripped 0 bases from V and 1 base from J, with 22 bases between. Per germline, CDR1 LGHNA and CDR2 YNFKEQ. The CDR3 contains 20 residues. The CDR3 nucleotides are TGTGCCAGCAGCCAAGATAGGACCCACGATCGGTCAAGGTCCTACAATGAGCAGTTCTTC. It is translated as CASSQDRTHDRSRSYNEQFF.

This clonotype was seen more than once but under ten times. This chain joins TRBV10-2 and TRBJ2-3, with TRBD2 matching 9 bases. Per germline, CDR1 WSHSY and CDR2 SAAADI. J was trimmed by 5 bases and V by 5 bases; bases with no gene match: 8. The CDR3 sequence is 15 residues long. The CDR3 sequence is CASSSLVSGRDTQYF. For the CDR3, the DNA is TGCGCCAGCAGTTCCCTGGTTAGCGGGAGAGATACGCAGTATTTT.

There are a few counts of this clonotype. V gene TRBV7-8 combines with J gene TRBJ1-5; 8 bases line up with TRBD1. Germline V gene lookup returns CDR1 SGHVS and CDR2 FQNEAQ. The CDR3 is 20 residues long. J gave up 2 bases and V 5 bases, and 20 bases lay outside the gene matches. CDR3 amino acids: CASSASTGGDLGYGNQPQHF. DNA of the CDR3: TGTGCCAGCAGCGCATCCACAGGGGGGGACCTCGGATATGGCAATCAGCCCCAGCATTTT.

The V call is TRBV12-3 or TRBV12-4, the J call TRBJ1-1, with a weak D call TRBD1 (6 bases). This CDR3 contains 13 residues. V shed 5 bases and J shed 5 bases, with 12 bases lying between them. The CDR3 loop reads CASSTGPGTEAFF. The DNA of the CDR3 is TGTGCCAGCAGTACAGGGCCGGGAACTGAAGCTTTCTTT.

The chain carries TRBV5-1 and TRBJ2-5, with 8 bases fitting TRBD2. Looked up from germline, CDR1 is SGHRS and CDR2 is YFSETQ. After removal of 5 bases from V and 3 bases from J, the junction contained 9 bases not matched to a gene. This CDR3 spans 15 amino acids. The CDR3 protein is CASSFDGREKETQYF. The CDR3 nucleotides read TGCGCCAGCAGTTTTGACGGGAGGGAGAAAGAGACCCAGTACTTC.

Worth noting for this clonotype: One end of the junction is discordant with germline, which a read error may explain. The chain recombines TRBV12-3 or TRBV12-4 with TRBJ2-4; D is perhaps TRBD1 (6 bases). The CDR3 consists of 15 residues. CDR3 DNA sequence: TGTGCCAGCAGTCCAAACACAGGGCAGGGGAACAGTCAGTACTTC. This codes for CASSPNTGQGNSQYF.

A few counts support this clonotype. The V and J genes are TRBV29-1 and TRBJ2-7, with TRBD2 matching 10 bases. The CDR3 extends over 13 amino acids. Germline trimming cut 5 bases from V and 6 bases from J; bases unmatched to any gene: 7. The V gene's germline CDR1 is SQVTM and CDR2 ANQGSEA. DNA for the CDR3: TGCAGCGTTATTCTAGCGGGAGCCCTCGAGCAGTACTTC. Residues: CSVILAGALEQYF.

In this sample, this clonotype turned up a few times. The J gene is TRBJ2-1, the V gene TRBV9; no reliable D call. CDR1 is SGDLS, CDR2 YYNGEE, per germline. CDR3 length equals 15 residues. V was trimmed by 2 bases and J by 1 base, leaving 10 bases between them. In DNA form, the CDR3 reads TGTGCCAGCAGCGTGACCGACTTTTCCTACAATGAGCAGTTCTTC. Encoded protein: CASSVTDFSYNEQFF.

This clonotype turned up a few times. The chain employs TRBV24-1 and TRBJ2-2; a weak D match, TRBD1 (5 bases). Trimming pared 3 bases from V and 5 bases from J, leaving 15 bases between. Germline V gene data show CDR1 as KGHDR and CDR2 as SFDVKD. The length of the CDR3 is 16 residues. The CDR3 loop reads CATSDDWQGRTGELFF. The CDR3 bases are TGTGCCACCAGTGATGATTGGCAGGGCCGAACCGGGGAGCTGTTTTTT.

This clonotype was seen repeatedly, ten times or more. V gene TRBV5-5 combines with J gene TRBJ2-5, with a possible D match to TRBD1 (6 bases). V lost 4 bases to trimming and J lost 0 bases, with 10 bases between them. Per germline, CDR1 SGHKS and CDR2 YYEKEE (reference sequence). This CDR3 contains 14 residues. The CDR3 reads CASSLGAYQETQYF. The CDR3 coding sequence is TGTGCCAGCAGCCTGGGGGCATACCAAGAGACCCAGTACTTC.

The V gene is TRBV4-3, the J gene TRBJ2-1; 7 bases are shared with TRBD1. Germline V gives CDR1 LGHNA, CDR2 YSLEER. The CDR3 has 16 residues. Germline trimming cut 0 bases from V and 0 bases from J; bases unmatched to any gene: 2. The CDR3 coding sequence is TGCGCCAGCAGCCAAGAGACAGGGTTCTCCTACAATGAGCAGTTCTTC. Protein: CASSQETGFSYNEQFF.

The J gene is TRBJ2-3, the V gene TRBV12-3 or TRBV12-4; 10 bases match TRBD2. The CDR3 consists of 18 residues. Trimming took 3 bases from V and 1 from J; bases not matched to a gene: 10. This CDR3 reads CASSFGLAGARGTDTQYF. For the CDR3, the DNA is TGTGCCAGCAGTTTCGGGCTAGCGGGAGCTCGGGGCACAGATACGCAGTATTTT.

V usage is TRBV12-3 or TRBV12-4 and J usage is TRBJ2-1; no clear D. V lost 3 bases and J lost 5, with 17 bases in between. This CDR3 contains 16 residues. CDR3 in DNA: TGTGCCAGCAGTTTCCCCGACCCGAAGAGCGACAATGAGCAGTTCTTC. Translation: CASSFPDPKSDNEQFF.

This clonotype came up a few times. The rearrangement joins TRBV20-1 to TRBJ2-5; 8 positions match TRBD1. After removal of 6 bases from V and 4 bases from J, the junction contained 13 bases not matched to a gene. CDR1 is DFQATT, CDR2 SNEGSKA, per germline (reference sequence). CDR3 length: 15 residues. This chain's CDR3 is CSAHSPQGAGETQYF. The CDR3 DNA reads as TGCAGTGCCCATAGCCCGCAGGGGGCGGGAGAGACCCAGTACTTC.

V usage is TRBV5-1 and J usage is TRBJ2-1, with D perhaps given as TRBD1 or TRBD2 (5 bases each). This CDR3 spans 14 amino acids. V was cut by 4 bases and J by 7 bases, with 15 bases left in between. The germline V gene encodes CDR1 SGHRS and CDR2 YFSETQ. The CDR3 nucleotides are TGCGCCAGCAGCCCCGGGACCCCAGAGAATGAGCAGTTCTTC. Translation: CASSPGTPENEQFF.

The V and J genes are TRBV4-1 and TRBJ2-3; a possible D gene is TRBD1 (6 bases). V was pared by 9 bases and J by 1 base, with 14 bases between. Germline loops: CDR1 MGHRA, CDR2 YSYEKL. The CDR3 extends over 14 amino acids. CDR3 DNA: TGCGCCAGTAAAGCGACAGGCCGCACAGATACGCAGTATTTT. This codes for CASKATGRTDTQYF.

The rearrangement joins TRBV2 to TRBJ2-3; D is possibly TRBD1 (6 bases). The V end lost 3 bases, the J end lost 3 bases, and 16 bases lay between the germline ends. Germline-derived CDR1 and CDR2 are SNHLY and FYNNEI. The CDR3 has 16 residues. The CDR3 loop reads CASSDQGSIRTDTQYF. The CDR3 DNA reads TGTGCCAGCAGTGATCAGGGGTCTATTAGGACAGATACGCAGTATTTT.

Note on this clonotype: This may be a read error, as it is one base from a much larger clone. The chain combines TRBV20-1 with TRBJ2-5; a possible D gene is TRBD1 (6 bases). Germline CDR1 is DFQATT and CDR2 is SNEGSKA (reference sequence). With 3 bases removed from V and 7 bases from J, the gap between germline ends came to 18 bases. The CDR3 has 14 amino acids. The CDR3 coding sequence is TGCAGTGCTAGCCCGTCCCCACAGGGCTGGACCCAGTACTTC. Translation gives CSASPSPQGWTQYF.

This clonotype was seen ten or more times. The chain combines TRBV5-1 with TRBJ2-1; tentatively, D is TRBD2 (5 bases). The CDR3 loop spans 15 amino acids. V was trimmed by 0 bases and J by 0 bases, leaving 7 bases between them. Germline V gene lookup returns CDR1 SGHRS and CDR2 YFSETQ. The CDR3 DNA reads TGCGCCAGCAGCTTGGCTAGCCTCTCCTACAATGAGCAGTTCTTC. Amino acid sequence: CASSLASLSYNEQFF.

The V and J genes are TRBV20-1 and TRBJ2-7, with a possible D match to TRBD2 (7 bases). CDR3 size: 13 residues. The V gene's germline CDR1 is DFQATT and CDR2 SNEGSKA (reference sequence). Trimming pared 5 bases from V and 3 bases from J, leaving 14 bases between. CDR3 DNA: TGCAGTGCTGATGCAGGGGACTACTACGAGCAGTACTTC. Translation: CSADAGDYYEQYF.

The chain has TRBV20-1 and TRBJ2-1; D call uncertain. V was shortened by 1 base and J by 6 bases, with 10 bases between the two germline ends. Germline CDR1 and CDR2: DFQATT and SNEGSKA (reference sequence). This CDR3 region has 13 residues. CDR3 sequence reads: CSARAGLTNEQFF. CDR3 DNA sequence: TGCAGTGCTAGAGCTGGGCTAACCAATGAGCAGTTCTTC.